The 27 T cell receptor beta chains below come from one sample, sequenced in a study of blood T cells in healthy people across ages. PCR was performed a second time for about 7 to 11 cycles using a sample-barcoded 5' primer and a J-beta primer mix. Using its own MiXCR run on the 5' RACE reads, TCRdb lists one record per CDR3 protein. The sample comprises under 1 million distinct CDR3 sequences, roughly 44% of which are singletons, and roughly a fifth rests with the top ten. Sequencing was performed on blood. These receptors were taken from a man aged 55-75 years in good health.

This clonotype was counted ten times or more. In DNA, the CDR3 is TGCGCCAGCAGCCAAGGGGGTCATCAAACAGATACGCAGTATTTT. Translating gives CASSQGGHQTDTQYF. This chain links TRBV4-3 with TRBJ2-3; no clear D gene. The CDR3 is made up of 15 amino acids. Germline CDR1 is LGHNA and CDR2 is YSLEER. V lost 1 base to trimming and J lost 3 bases, with 11 bases between them.

CDR3 amino acids: CSARSLTGQVETQYF. CDR3 DNA sequence: TGCAGTGCTAGAAGTCTCACTGGACAGGTAGAGACCCAGTACTTC. The chain recombines TRBV20-1 with TRBJ2-7; 7 bases match TRBD1. The closer fit of TRBJ2-5 to the DNA end suggests the J call may be wrong. The CDR3 runs to 15 residues. CDR1 and CDR2 (germline): DFQATT, SNEGSKA (reference sequence).

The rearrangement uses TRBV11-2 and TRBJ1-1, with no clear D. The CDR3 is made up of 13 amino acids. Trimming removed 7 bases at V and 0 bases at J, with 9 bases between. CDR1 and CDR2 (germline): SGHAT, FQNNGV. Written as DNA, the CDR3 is TGTGCCAGCAACAGACATGTGAACACTGAAGCTTTCTTT. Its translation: CASNRHVNTEAFF.

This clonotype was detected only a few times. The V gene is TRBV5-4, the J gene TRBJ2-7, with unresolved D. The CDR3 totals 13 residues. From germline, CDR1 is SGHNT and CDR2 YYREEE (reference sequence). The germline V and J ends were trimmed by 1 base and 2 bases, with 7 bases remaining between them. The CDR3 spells CASSLIGTYEQYF. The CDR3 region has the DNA TGTGCCAGCAGCTTGATAGGGACCTACGAGCAGTACTTC.

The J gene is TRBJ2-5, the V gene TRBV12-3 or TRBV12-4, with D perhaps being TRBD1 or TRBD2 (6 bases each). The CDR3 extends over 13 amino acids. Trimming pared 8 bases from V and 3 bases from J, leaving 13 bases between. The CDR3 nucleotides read TGTGCCAGCGGGAGGACAGAAGAAGAGACCCAGTACTTC. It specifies CASGRTEEETQYF.

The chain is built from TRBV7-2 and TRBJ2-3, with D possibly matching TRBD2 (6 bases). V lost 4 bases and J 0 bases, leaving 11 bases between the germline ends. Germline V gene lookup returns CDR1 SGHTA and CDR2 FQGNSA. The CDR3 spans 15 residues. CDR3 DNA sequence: TGTGCCAGCAGCTCGACTAGAAAGAGCACAGATACGCAGTATTTT. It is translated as CASSSTRKSTDTQYF.

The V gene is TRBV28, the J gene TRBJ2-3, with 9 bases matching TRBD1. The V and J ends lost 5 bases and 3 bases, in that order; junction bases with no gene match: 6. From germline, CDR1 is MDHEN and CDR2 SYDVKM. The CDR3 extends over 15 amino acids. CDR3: CASSKGQGYTDTQYF. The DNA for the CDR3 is TGTGCCAGCAGTAAGGGACAGGGATATACAGATACGCAGTATTTT. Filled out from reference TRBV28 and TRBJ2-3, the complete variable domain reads DVKVTQSSRYLVKRTGEKVFLECVQDMDHENMFWYRQDPGLGLRLIYFSYDVKMKEKGDIPEGYSVSREKKERFSLILESASTNQTSMYLCASSKGQGYTDTQYFGPGTRLTVL.

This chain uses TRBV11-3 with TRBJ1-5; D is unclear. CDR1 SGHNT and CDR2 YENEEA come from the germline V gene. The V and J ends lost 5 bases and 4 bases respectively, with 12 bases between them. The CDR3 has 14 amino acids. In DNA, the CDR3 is TGTGCCAGCAGCGATAAGGGTGCAAATCAGCCCCAGCATTTT. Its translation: CASSDKGANQPQHF.

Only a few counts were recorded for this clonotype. In DNA, the CDR3 is TGCAGTGCTATCCCTGCGGGGCATCCGCAAGAGACCCAGTACTTC. Its translation: CSAIPAGHPQETQYF. This chain uses TRBV20-1 with TRBJ2-5, with TRBD2 as a possible D gene (6 bases). Trimming removed 4 bases at V and 2 bases at J, with 17 bases between. Per the germline V gene, CDR1 is DFQATT and CDR2 is SNEGSKA (reference sequence). This CDR3 has 15 residues.

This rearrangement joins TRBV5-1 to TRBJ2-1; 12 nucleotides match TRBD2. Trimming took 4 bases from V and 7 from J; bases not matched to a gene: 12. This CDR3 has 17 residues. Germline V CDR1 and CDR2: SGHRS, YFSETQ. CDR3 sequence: CASSLHVTSGGLNEQFF. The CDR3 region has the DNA TGCGCCAGCAGCCTACACGTGACTAGCGGGGGCCTGAATGAGCAGTTCTTC.

The CDR3 nucleotides are TGTGCCAGCAGTTACGGCCCCCATTCCAATGAGCAGTTCTTC. It encodes CASSYGPHSNEQFF. This chain connects TRBV6-6 to TRBJ2-1; no definite D call. The germline V gene encodes CDR1 MNHNY and CDR2 SVGAGI (reference sequence). With 2 bases removed from V and 6 bases from J, the gap between germline ends came to 11 bases. The CDR3 runs 14 residues.

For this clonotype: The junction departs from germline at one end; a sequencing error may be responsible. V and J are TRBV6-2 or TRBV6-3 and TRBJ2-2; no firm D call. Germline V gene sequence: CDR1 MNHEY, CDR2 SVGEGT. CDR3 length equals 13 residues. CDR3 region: CACSVFPTGELFF. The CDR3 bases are TGTGCCTGCAGTGTATTTCCCACCGGGGAGCTGTTTTTT.

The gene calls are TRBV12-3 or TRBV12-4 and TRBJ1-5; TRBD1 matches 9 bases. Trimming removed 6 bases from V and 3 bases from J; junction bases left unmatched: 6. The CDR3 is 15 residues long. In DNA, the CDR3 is TGTGCCAGCAGAAACGGACAGGGGAACAATCAGCCCCAGCATTTT. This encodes CASRNGQGNNQPQHF.

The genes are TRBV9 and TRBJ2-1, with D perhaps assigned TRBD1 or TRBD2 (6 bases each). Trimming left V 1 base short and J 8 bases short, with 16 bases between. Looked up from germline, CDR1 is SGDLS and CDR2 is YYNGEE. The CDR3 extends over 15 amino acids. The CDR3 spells CASSVRGAIRDEQFF. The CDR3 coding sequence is TGTGCCAGCAGCGTAAGGGGGGCCATTCGGGATGAGCAGTTCTTC.

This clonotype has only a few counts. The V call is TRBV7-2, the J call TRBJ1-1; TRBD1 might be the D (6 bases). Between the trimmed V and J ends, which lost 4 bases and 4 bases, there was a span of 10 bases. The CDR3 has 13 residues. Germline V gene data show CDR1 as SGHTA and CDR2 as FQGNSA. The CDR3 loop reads CASSWGAVTEAFF. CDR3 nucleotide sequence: TGTGCCAGCAGCTGGGGGGCGGTCACTGAAGCTTTCTTT.

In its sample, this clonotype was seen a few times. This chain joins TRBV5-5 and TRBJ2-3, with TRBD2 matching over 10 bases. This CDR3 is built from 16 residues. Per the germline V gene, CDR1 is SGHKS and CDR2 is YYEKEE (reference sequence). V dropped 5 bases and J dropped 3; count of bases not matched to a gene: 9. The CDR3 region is CASRSEPGLATDTQYF. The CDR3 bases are TGTGCCAGCAGATCCGAACCGGGACTAGCGACAGATACGCAGTATTTT. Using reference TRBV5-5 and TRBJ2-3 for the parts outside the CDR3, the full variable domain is DAGVTQSPTHLIKTRGQQVTLRCSPISGHKSVSWYQQVLGQGPQFIFQYYEKEERGRGNFPDRFSARQFPNYSSELNVNALLLGDSALYLCASRSEPGLATDTQYFGPGTRLTVL.

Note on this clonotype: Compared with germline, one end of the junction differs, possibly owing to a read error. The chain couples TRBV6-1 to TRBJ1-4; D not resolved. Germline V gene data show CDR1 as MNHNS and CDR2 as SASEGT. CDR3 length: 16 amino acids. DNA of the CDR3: TGTGCCAGCAGTGAAGCGAAAACTACAACTAATGAAAAACCGTTTTTT. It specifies CASSEAKTTTNEKPFF.

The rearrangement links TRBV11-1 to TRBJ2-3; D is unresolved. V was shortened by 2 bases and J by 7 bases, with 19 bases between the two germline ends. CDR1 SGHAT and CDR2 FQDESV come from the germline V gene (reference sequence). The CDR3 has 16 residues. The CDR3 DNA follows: TGTGCCAGCAGCTTACTTTCAAAAGCTTTACTAAATACGCAGTATTTT. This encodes CASSLLSKALLNTQYF.

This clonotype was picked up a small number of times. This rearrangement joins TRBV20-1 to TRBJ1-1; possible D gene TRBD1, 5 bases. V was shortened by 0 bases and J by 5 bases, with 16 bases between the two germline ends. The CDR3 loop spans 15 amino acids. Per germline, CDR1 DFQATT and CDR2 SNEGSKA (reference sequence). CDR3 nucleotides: TGCAGTGCTAGAGATGTGTTCCGGGGGGATACTGAAGCTTTCTTT. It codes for CSARDVFRGDTEAFF.

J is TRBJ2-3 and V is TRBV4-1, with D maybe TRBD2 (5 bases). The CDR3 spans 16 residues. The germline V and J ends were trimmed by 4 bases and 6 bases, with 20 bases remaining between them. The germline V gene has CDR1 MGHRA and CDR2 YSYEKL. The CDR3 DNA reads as TGCGCCAGCAGCCCCCCCAGGACGGGCGGGTCCGATACGCAGTATTTT. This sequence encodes CASSPPRTGGSDTQYF.

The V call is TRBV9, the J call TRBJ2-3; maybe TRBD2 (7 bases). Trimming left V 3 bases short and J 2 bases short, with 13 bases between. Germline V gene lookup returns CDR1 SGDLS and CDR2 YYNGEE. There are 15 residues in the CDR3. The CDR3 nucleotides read TGTGCCAGCAGCGGAGGGGGGGTAGCCACAGATACGCAGTATTTT. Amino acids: CASSGGGVATDTQYF. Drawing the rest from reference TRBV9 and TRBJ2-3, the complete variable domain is DSGVTQTPKHLITATGQRVTLRCSPRSGDLSVYWYQQSLDQGLQFLIQYYNGEERAKGNILERFSAQQFPDLHSELNLSSLELGDSALYFCASSGGGVATDTQYFGPGTRLTVL.

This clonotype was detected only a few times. The CDR3 DNA sequence: TGTGCCAGCACGCAGGGGACAGGGAATGAAAAACTGTTTTTT. Translated: CASTQGTGNEKLFF. This chain connects TRBV2 to TRBJ1-4; 9 bases fit TRBD1. Germline CDR1 is SNHLY and CDR2 is FYNNEI. Trimming took 7 bases from V and 5 from J; bases not matched to a gene: 5. The length of the CDR3 is 14 residues.

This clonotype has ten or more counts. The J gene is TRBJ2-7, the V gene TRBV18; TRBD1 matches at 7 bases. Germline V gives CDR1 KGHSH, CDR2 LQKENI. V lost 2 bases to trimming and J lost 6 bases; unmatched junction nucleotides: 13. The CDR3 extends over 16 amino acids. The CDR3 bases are TGTGCCAGCTCACCAAGTCAGACAGGGATCTCTGGCGAGCAGTACTTC. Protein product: CASSPSQTGISGEQYF.

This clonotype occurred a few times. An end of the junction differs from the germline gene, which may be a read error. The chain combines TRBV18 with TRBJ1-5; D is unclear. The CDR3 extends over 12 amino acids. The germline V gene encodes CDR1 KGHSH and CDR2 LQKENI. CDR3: CASSLSDQPQHF. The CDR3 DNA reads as TGTGCCAGTTCACTTAGTGATCAGCCCCAGCATTTT.

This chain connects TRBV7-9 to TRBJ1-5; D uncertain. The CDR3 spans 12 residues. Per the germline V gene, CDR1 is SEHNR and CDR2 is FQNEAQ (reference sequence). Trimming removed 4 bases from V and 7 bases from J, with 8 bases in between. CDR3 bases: TGTGCCAGCAGCTCCGATCAACAGCCCCAGCATTTT. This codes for CASSSDQQPQHF.

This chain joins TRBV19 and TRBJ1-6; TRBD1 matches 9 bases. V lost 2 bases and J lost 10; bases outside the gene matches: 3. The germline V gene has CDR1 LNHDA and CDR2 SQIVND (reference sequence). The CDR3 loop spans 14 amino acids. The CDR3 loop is CASSIMGQGSPLHF. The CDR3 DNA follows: TGTGCCAGTAGTATAATGGGACAGGGCTCACCCCTCCACTTT.

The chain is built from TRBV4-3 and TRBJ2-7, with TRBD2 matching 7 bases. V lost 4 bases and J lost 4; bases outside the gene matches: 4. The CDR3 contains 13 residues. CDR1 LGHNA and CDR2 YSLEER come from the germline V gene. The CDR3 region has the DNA TGCGCCAGCAGCCCCGGGGAGGGGTACGAGCAGTACTTC. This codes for CASSPGEGYEQYF.